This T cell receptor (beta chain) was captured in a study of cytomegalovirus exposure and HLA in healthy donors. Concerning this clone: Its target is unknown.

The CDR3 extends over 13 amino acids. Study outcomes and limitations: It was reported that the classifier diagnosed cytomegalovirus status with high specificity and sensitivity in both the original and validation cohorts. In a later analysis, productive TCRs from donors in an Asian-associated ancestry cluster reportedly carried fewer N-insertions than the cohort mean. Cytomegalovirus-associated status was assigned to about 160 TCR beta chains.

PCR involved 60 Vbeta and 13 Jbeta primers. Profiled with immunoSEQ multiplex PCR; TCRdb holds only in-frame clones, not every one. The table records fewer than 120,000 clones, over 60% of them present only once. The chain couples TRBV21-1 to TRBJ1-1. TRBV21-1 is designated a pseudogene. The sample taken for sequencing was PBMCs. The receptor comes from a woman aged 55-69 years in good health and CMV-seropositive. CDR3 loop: CARSRGGPTEAFF. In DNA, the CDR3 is TGTGCCAGGTCTCGGGGGGGGCCCACTGAAGCTTTCTTT.